The clone carrying this T cell receptor beta chain was seen more than once but under ten times. The antigen is unknown. This specimen comes from a study of beta chain features in type 1 diabetes. The study, taken as a whole, reports: Naive, central memory and Treg TCRB repertoires seemed to resemble each other more closely in patients than they did in healthy donors. Whether HLA type influences TCRB rearrangement remained unresolved here. Junctions at VDJ sites from type 1 diabetes patients had fewer insertions and more deletions.

Via the markers CD45RO/CCR7/CD25/CD127/CD95/CD27, stem cell-like memory, regulatory, central memory and naive CD4+ cells were sorted. The V end was cut by 7 bases, the J end by 4 bases, with 13 bases between. Germline V CDR1 and CDR2: SQVTM, ANQGSEA. The CDR3 contains 12 residues. Expressed TCRB transcripts got sequenced, as all isolated RNA was reverse transcribed. Profiled with immunoSEQ multiplex PCR; TCRdb holds only in-frame clones, not every one. This sample yields fewer than 250,000 clones, of which 13% to 15% are seen a single time; about 0.027% belongs to the top ten. The source is a woman in her forties in good health. The V and J genes are TRBV29-1 and TRBJ1-2; TRBD1 is a possible D gene (5 bases). The sample was naive CD4+ T cells from blood. CDR3 amino acids: CSAPTDLYGYTF. The CDR3 DNA follows: TGCAGCGCTCCGACAGACCTCTATGGCTACACCTTC.